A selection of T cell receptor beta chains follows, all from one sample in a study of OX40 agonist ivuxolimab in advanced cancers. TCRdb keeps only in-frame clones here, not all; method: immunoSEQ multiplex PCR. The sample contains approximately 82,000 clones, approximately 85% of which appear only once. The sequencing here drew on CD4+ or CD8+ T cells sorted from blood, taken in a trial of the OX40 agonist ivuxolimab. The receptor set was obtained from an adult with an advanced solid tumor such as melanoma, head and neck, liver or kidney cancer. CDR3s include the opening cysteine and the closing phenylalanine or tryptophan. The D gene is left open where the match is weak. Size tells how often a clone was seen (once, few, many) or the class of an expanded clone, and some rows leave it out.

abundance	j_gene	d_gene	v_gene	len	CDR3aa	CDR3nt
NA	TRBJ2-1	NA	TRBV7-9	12	CASRKEVGEQFF	TGTGCCAGCAGGAAAGAGGTCGGTGAGCAGTTCTTC
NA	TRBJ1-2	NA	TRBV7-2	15	CASSSRAAGNYGYTF	TGTGCCAGCAGCTCCAGGGCGGCGGGGAACTATGGCTACACCTTC
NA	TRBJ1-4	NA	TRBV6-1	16	CASSQVVSGGNEKLFF	TGTGCCAGCAGTCAAGTCGTGTCGGGGGGTAATGAAAAACTGTTTTTT
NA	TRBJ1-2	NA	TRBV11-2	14	CATQDRTSNYGYTF	TGTGCCACTCAAGACAGGACGTCTAACTATGGCTACACCTTC
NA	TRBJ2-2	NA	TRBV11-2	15	CASSFGGTNTGELFF	TGTGCCAGCAGCTTCGGCGGGACGAACACCGGGGAGCTGTTTTTT
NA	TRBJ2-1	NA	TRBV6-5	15	CASSPAGTSSLEQFF	TGTGCCAGCAGTCCTGCCGGGACCTCGAGTTTAGAGCAGTTCTTC
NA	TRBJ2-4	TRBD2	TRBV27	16	CASSLSGAVAKNIQYF	TGTGCCAGCAGTTTAAGCGGGGCCGTAGCCAAAAACATTCAGTACTTC
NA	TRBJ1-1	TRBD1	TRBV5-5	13	CASSRDRDTEAFF	TGTGCCAGCAGCCGCGACAGGGACACTGAAGCTTTCTTT
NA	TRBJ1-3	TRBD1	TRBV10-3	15	CAITTGTGVGNTIYF	TGTGCCATCACAACCGGGACAGGGGTAGGAAACACCATATATTTT
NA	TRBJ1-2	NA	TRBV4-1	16	CASSQDRQDKLYGYTF	TGCGCCAGCAGCCAAGATCGACAGGACAAACTCTATGGCTACACCTTC
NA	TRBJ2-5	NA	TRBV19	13	CASRGRLRETQYF	TGTGCCAGTAGAGGGAGACTGAGGGAGACTCAGTACTTC
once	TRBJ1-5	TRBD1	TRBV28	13	CASRGTVGQPQHF	TGTGCCAGCAGAGGGACAGTCGGGCAGCCCCAGCATTTT
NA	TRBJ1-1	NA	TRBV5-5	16	CASTAGMPIPSSEAFF	TGTGCCAGCACCGCCGGGATGCCGATCCCTTCGTCTGAAGCTTTCTTT
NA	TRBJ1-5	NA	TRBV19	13	CASTADRDQPQHF	TGTGCCAGTACCGCGGACAGAGATCAGCCCCAGCATTTT
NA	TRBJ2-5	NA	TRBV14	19	CASSLSPIRRPRNQETQYF	TGTGCCAGCAGCTTATCCCCCATACGACGGCCCCGAAACCAAGAGACCCAGTACTTC
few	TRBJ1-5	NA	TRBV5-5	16	CASSLAGGRSNQPQHF	TGTGCCAGCAGCTTGGCGGGGGGCCGGAGCAATCAGCCCCAGCATTTT
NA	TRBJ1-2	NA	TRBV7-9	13	CASSLEVDYGYTF	TGTGCCAGCAGCTTGGAGGTTGACTATGGCTACACCTTC
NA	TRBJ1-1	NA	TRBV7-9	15	CASSQLTSLNTEAFF	TGTGCCAGCAGCCAACTGACCAGTTTGAACACTGAAGCTTTCTTT
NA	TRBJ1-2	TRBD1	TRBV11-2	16	CASSPTNRGGSYGYTF	TGTGCCAGCAGCCCCACTAACAGGGGGGGGTCCTATGGCTACACCTTC
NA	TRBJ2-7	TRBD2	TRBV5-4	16	CASSLAGSGLAYEQYF	TGTGCCAGCAGCTTGGCAGGGTCGGGACTAGCCTACGAGCAGTACTTC
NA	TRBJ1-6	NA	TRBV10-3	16	CAISNFKGSYNSPLHF	TGTGCCATCAGTAATTTTAAAGGCTCCTATAATTCACCCCTCCACTTT
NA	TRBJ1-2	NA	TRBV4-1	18	CASSQDNRSGQRLRGYTF	TGCGCCAGCAGCCAAGATAATCGTTCTGGACAGCGCCTCAGGGGCTACACCTTC
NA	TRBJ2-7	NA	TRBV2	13	CASSEGGSYEQYF	TGTGCCAGCAGTGAGGGCGGTTCCTACGAGCAGTACTTC
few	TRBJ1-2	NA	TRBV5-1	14	CASRQTNRDYGYTF	TGCGCCAGCCGACAGACCAACAGAGATTATGGCTACACCTTC
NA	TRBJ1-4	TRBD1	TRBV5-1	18	CASSSVYNRGSTNEKLFF	TGCGCCAGCAGCTCAGTATATAACAGGGGATCAACTAATGAAAAACTGTTTTTT
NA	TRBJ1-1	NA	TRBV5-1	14	CASSLGDGRGEAFF	TGCGCCAGCAGCTTGGGCGACGGGCGGGGCGAAGCTTTCTTT